This TCR beta chain was observed in a study of CD8 T cells in Susac syndrome. Study-level findings and limits: Acknowledgment was made by the study that its TCR sequencing and HLA analysis involved a relatively small number of individuals. The Susac syndrome CD4+ T cell repertoires displayed no clonal expansion.

Blood CD8+ and CD4+ T cells underwent high-throughput TCR beta sequencing. The V and J ends lost 6 bases and 3 bases, in that order; junction bases with no gene match: 6. Germline V gene lookup returns CDR1 DFQATT and CDR2 SNEGSKA (reference sequence). The CDR3 has 15 residues. Random hexamers were used to reverse transcribe the RNA input (about 0.45 to 1 ug). TCR beta CDR3 was amplified by immunoSEQ covering 54 Vbeta and 13 Jbeta. TCRdb reanalysed the immunoSEQ multiplex PCR reads using MiXCR and keeps one entry per CDR3 protein. The data hold under 200,000 distinct CDR3 sequences, with 75% to 95% observed a single time. Concerning this clonotype itself: Antigen specificity is unknown.

The sequenced sample consisted of CD4+ T cells from PBMCs. This chain joins TRBV20-1 and TRBJ2-5; 14 bases line up with TRBD2. The clonotype was recovered from a human donor with Susac syndrome. CDR3 bases: TGCAGTGCCACCGGACTAGCGGGGGGTAAAGAGACCCAGTACTTC. Translating gives CSATGLAGGKETQYF.